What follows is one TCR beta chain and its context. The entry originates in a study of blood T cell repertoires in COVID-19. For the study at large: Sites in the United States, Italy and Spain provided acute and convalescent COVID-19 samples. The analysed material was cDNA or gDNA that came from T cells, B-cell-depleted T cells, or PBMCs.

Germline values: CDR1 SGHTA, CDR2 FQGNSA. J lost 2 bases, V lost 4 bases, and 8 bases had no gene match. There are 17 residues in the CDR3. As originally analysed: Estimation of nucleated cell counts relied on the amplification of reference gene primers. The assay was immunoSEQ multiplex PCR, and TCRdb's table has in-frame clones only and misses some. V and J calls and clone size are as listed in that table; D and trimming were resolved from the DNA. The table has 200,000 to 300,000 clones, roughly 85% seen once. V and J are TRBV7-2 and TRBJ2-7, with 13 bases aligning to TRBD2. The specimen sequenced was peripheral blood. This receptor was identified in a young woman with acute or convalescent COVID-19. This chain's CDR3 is CASSWGEGLAGTYEQYF. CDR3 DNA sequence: TGTGCCAGCAGCTGGGGAGAGGGACTAGCGGGAACCTACGAGCAGTACTTC.